This TCR beta chain was obtained from a study of blood T cell repertoires in COVID-19. Clones were sequenced by immunoSEQ multiplex PCR, and TCRdb holds only the in-frame ones, with some missing. The table lists 150,000 to 200,000 clones, approximately 89% of them singletons, with roughly 2.4% in the top ten. The TCR originated in a woman in her 40s with acute COVID-19. Sequencing was performed on PBMCs or T cells enriched from blood (not recorded which).

The CDR3 coding sequence is TGCGCCAGCAGCTTGGGGGGCCGCGAGCAGTACTTC. Translating gives CASSLGGREQYF. V is TRBV5-1 and J is TRBJ2-7, with D possibly TRBD1 on 5 matching bases. The CDR3 has 12 residues. The V end was cut by 0 bases, the J end by 6 bases, with 7 bases between. Germline loops: CDR1 SGHRS, CDR2 YFSETQ.